What follows describes a single T cell receptor beta chain. The sample belongs to a study of CD8 T cells in Susac syndrome. The authors reverse transcribed roughly 0.5 to 1 ug RNA with random hexamers. TCRdb re-called the immunoSEQ multiplex PCR reads with MiXCR, one entry per CDR3 protein. The data hold 150,000 or so distinct CDR3 sequences, with roughly 96% observed a single time. Germline V gene sequence: CDR1 SGDLS, CDR2 YYNGEE. This CDR3 is built from 14 residues. V lost 4 bases to trimming and J lost 2 bases, with 12 bases between them. While CD8+ and CD4+ T cells were isolated negatively, TEMRA cells were enriched by FACS.

The rearrangement links TRBV9 to TRBJ2-5; D might be TRBD2 (6 bases). This TCR came from a human donor with multiple sclerosis. The sample consisted of CD8+ T cells from PBMCs. CDR3 sequence reads: CASSTPGTQETQYF. For the CDR3, the DNA is TGTGCCAGCAGCACCCCCGGGACTCAAGAGACCCAGTACTTC.